This entry is about one TCR beta chain. These data originate in a study of cytomegalovirus exposure and HLA in healthy donors. The study ran its PCR with 60 Vbeta and 13 Jbeta primers. TCRdb keeps only in-frame clones here, not all; method: immunoSEQ multiplex PCR. The data show 120,000 or so clones, about 15% seen once. The V gene lost 1 base and the J gene lost 0 bases, with 12 bases spanning the gap. There are 17 residues in the CDR3. Germline V gene sequence: CDR1 MGHDK, CDR2 SYGVNS. V gene TRBV25-1 combines with J gene TRBJ2-2, with D unclear. This TCR derives from a female donor in good health and CMV-seropositive. The sample taken for sequencing was PBMCs. The CDR3 DNA sequence: TGTGCCAGCAGTGAATCCTGGCAGGAAACGAACACCGGGGAGCTGTTTTTT. Residues: CASSESWQETNTGELFF.